The 30 T cell receptor beta chains below were found in one sample sequenced in a study of blood T cells in healthy people across ages. Sample-barcoded 5' priming and a J-beta primer mix drove a second PCR of roughly 6 to 12 cycles. MiXCR, applied by TCRdb to the 5' RACE reads, yields one record per CDR3 protein. The sample consists of approximately 1.5 million distinct CDR3 sequences, roughly 32% of them appearing once. The sequencing sample was made of blood. The receptor source for this set is a woman younger than 45 in good health.

The chain recombines TRBV24-1 with TRBJ1-2, with D hard to call. V was pared by 0 bases and J by 8 bases, with 9 bases between. The CDR3 is 13 amino acids. The V gene's germline CDR1 is KGHDR and CDR2 SFDVKD. CDR3 coding DNA: TGTGCCACCAGTGATTTGGGCGTCGGAGGCTACACCTTC. Its protein product is CATSDLGVGGYTF.

The rearrangement joins TRBV5-1 to TRBJ2-3, with 8 positions matching TRBD1. Unmatched junction bases numbered 11, after V lost 5 bases and J lost 0 bases. Germline CDR1 reads SGHRS; CDR2 reads YFSETQ. The CDR3 runs 17 residues. CDR3 coding DNA: TGCGCCAGCAGTCGCGGACAGGGTCGTTCTAGCACAGATACGCAGTATTTT. Translated, it gives CASSRGQGRSSTDTQYF.

This chain connects TRBV5-1 to TRBJ1-4; 9 nucleotides agree with TRBD1. Germline values: CDR1 SGHRS, CDR2 YFSETQ. The CDR3 runs to 14 residues. Trimming cost V 5 bases and J 8 bases; bases outside gene matches: 7. Here the CDR3 DNA reads TGCGCCAGCAGTCACGGGACAGGGAACGAAAAACTGTTTTTT. Translated, it gives CASSHGTGNEKLFF.

The table lists this clonotype with a few counts. The chain uses TRBV7-3 and TRBJ2-7, with 15 bases matching TRBD2. Germline loops: CDR1 SGHTA, CDR2 FQGTGA. This CDR3 spans 17 amino acids. J lost 2 bases, V lost 5 bases, and 7 bases had no gene match. The CDR3 region is CASSPGTSGRFPYEQYF. DNA for the CDR3: TGTGCCAGCAGCCCCGGGACTAGCGGGAGGTTCCCCTACGAGCAGTACTTC.

There are many counts of this clonotype. This chain joins TRBV7-9 and TRBJ2-5; 8 bases line up with TRBD2. V shed 3 bases and J 3 bases; nucleotides not matched to a gene: 3. The germline gives CDR1 SEHNR, CDR2 FQNEAQ (reference sequence). The CDR3 extends over 14 amino acids. CDR3 nucleotides: TGTGCCAGCAGCTTTAGCGGGGCTAAAGAGACCCAGTACTTC. This sequence encodes CASSFSGAKETQYF.

The chain links TRBV15 to TRBJ1-2; the D is unclear. Germline-derived CDR1 and CDR2 are LNHNV and YYDKDF (reference sequence). The CDR3 is made up of 12 amino acids. V was pared by 0 bases and J by 8 bases, with 7 bases between. For the CDR3, the DNA is TGTGCCACCAGCAGAGATTATTTAGGCTACACCTTC. Encoded protein: CATSRDYLGYTF. Full variable domain (missing parts from reference TRBV15 and TRBJ1-2): DAMVIQNPRYQVTQFGKPVTLSCSQTLNHNVMYWYQQKSSQAPKLLFHYYDKDFNNEADTPDNFQSRRPNTSFCFLDIRSPGLGDTAMYLCATSRDYLGYTFGSGTRLTVV.

This clonotype has just a few counts. This chain links TRBV7-9 with TRBJ1-2, with 8 nucleotides matching TRBD1. The CDR3 has 12 residues. J gave up 8 bases and V 5 bases, and 4 bases lay outside the gene matches. CDR1 and CDR2 from the germline V gene are SEHNR and FQNEAQ (reference sequence). The CDR3, as DNA: TGTGCCAGCAGCACGACAGGGGACGGCTACACCTTC. Protein sequence: CASSTTGDGYTF.

The chain joins TRBV2 to TRBJ2-1, with D unclear. Germline CDR1 is SNHLY and CDR2 is FYNNEI. The CDR3 runs to 14 residues. Trimming took off 4 bases at V and 8 bases at J, with 15 bases between the two ends. CDR3 sequence (DNA): TGTGCCAGCAGTGGCCGGGCTGTCGTAGATGAGCAGTTCTTC. Amino acid sequence: CASSGRAVVDEQFF. Drawing the rest from reference TRBV2 and TRBJ2-1, the complete variable domain is EPEVTQTPSHQVTQMGQEVILRCVPISNHLYFYWYRQILGQKVEFLVSFYNNEISEKSEIFDDQFSVERPDGSNFTLKIRSTKLEDSAMYFCASSGRAVVDEQFFGPGTRLTVL.

This chain joins TRBV3-1 and TRBJ2-7; D gene unclear. The J call is doubtful: the DNA matches TRBJ2-4 better. This CDR3 has 11 residues. Germline-derived CDR1 and CDR2 are LGHDT and YNNKEL (reference sequence). The chain's CDR3 is CASSQENIQYF. In DNA, the CDR3 is TGTGCCAGCAGCCAAGAAAACATTCAGTACTTC.

This chain connects TRBV12-3 or TRBV12-4 to TRBJ2-2; D not certain. The CDR3 runs to 12 residues. V lost 1 base and J lost 10, with 7 bases in between. DNA for the CDR3: TGTGCCAGCAGTTTAGGAGTGCTGGAGCTGTTTTTT. This gives the protein CASSLGVLELFF.

This clonotype was seen once. The V gene is TRBV7-9, the J gene TRBJ2-7, with no clear D. Germline-derived CDR1 and CDR2 are SEHNR and FQNEAQ (reference sequence). The CDR3 is 14 amino acids. V lost 0 bases, J lost 6 bases, and 12 bases lay in between. The CDR3 loop reads CASSLAAPLSEQYF. In DNA, the CDR3 is TGTGCCAGCAGCTTAGCGGCGCCTCTTAGCGAGCAGTACTTC.

The chain joins TRBV7-6 to TRBJ2-3; 8 positions match TRBD2. V was clipped by 1 base and J by 1 base; unmatched bases: 7. This CDR3 comprises 17 residues. Germline V lookup: CDR1 SGHVS, CDR2 FNYEAQ. The CDR3 here is CASSLGFAGGGTDTQYF. The CDR3 nucleotides read TGTGCCAGCAGCTTAGGTTTCGCGGGGGGTGGCACAGATACGCAGTATTTT.

This clonotype was seen a handful of times. The chain carries TRBV12-3 or TRBV12-4 and TRBJ2-7; 7 positions match TRBD1. The trim removed 7 bases at V and 2 bases at J, leaving 8 bases unmatched. The CDR3 is 14 amino acids. The CDR3 coding sequence is TGTGCCAGCAACACCCGGGACAGTCCCTACGAGCAGTACTTC. Its translation is CASNTRDSPYEQYF.

This chain joins TRBV21-1 and TRBJ1-1; TRBD1, the table's D call, lacks a check against the DNA. TRBV21-1 is termed a pseudogene. CDR3 length: 17 amino acids. For the CDR3, the DNA is TGTGCCAGCAGCCCCCAAGGAAGGGGGCTTATTAGCACTGAAGCTTTCTTT. It encodes CASSPQGRGLISTEAFF.

This clonotype has only a few counts. This rearrangement joins TRBV10-1 to TRBJ1-1; D is unresolved. The CDR3 is 13 residues long. Trimming took off 0 bases at V and 7 bases at J, with 9 bases between the two ends. CDR1 and CDR2 (germline): WNHNN, SYGVQD (reference sequence). CDR3 residues: CASSESTGIEAFF. The DNA for the CDR3 is TGCGCCAGCAGTGAGTCGACCGGAATTGAAGCTTTCTTT.

With regard to this clonotype: The junction departs from germline at one end; a sequencing error may be responsible. The chain recombines TRBV5-1 with TRBJ1-4, with 11 nucleotides matching TRBD1. The CDR3 is 15 amino acids. Looked up from germline, CDR1 is SGHRS and CDR2 is YFSETQ. The DNA of the CDR3 is TGCGCCTGCAGCACAGCCGGGACAGGGGGTGAAAAACTGTTTTTT. Its translation: CACSTAGTGGEKLFF.

At least ten counts were recorded for this clonotype. The CDR3 sequence: CASSQVLGEQFF. The CDR3 nucleotides are TGCGCCAGCAGCCAAGTACTCGGGGAGCAGTTCTTC. The chain links TRBV4-1 to TRBJ2-1; D is unresolved. The CDR3 consists of 12 residues. Trimming took off 1 base at V and 10 bases at J, with 8 bases between the two ends. Germline CDR1 reads MGHRA; CDR2 reads YSYEKL.

This clonotype was found a few times. The chain employs TRBV29-1 and TRBJ2-5, with D possibly TRBD2 on 7 matching bases. The end of the DNA fits TRBJ2-7 better, so the J call may be wrong. The CDR3 is made up of 13 amino acids. The germline V gene encodes CDR1 SQVTM and CDR2 ANQGSEA. This CDR3 reads CSAGGGRAVEQYF. CDR3 nucleotide sequence: TGCAGCGCCGGAGGGGGGAGGGCCGTCGAGCAGTACTTC.

The chain uses TRBV20-1 and TRBJ2-3; D perhaps matches TRBD2 (7 bases). The CDR3 consists of 15 residues. The V gene's germline CDR1 is DFQATT and CDR2 SNEGSKA (reference sequence). Trimming removed 3 bases at V and 6 bases at J, with 19 bases between. CDR3 in DNA: TGCAGTGCTAGCAAGGGGGGGAGGCGGCAGGATACGCAGTATTTT. Protein sequence: CSASKGGRRQDTQYF.

This clonotype was recorded at least ten times. This rearrangement joins TRBV29-1 to TRBJ2-1; no definite D call. This CDR3 has 15 amino acids. The V gene lost 1 base and the J gene lost 1 base, with 11 bases spanning the gap. Germline CDR1 and CDR2: SQVTM and ANQGSEA. The CDR3 coding sequence is TGCAGCGTTGAAGCCTACTACCATTCCTACAATGAGCAGTTCTTC. As protein: CSVEAYYHSYNEQFF.

The chain joins TRBV27 to TRBJ1-1; D not resolved. V was clipped by 11 bases and J by 3 bases, with 13 bases between them. The CDR3 contains 12 residues. The germline CDR1 and CDR2 sequences are MNHEY and SMNVEV (reference sequence). CDR3 protein: CAGYTVDTEAFF. CDR3 nucleotides: TGTGCCGGTTATACAGTCGACACTGAAGCTTTCTTT.

This sequence joins TRBV20-1 and TRBJ2-7; D could derive from TRBD1 or TRBD2 (5 bases each). V lost 0 bases and J 1 base, leaving 16 bases between the germline ends. The CDR3 consists of 16 residues. The germline CDR1 and CDR2 sequences are DFQATT and SNEGSKA (reference sequence). The DNA of the CDR3 is TGCAGTGCTAGAGATAGAGGGGTGAACCCTTCCTACGAGCAGTACTTC. Protein: CSARDRGVNPSYEQYF.

This clonotype has a handful of counts. The V call is TRBV20-1, the J call TRBJ1-2; D is unclear. In germline, CDR1 is DFQATT, CDR2 SNEGSKA (reference sequence). CDR3 length: 13 residues. The V end lost 6 bases, the J end lost 7 bases, and 18 bases lay between the germline ends. CDR3: CSAPPDLEAGYTF. The CDR3 bases are TGCAGTGCCCCCCCGGATCTAGAGGCTGGCTACACCTTC.

This sequence joins TRBV2 and TRBJ2-3; tentatively, D is TRBD2 (7 bases). V gave up 3 bases and J gave up 4 bases, with 11 bases separating them. Germline V gene sequence: CDR1 SNHLY, CDR2 FYNNEI. The CDR3 is 14 amino acids. DNA of the CDR3: TGTGCCAGCAGTGAGGAGGGGGGGTCAGATACGCAGTATTTT. It codes for CASSEEGGSDTQYF.

V gene TRBV28 combines with J gene TRBJ2-7; D might be TRBD1 (6 bases). Trimming cost V 8 bases and J 3 bases, with 23 bases left between them. The CDR3 runs to 16 residues. In germline, CDR1 is MDHEN, CDR2 SYDVKM. The CDR3 DNA reads TGTGCCAGCCGACCCCTATTCGGGGACAACTTCTACGAGCAGTACTTC. Translated: CASRPLFGDNFYEQYF.

This clonotype has more than one count but fewer than ten. V usage is TRBV4-1 and J usage is TRBJ2-5; D is unclear. The J call may be in error: the DNA end matches TRBJ2-7 better. The CDR3 covers 13 residues. The V gene's germline CDR1 is MGHRA and CDR2 YSYEKL. CDR3 nucleotide sequence: TGCGCCAGCAGCCCCCGAAGTCCCCACGAGCAGTACTTC. This gives the protein CASSPRSPHEQYF.

This clonotype was recorded many times. The rearrangement links TRBV20-1 to TRBJ2-7; 13 bases agree with TRBD2. The germline CDR1 and CDR2 sequences are DFQATT and SNEGSKA (reference sequence). V was pared by 1 base and J by 3 bases, with 3 bases of the junction left unmatched. The CDR3 is 15 residues long. CDR3 sequence: CSARVGTSGIYEQYF. Here the CDR3 DNA reads TGCAGTGCTAGAGTTGGGACTAGCGGGATCTACGAGCAGTACTTC.

This clonotype was counted many times. The rearrangement uses TRBV9 and TRBJ1-4, with 7 bases identical to TRBD1. Germline CDR1 and CDR2: SGDLS and YYNGEE. The ends lost 2 bases at V and 2 bases at J; junction bases unmatched: 0. This CDR3 is 14 amino acids long. The DNA for the CDR3 is TGTGCCAGCAGCGTGGGACAGACTAATGAAAAACTGTTTTTT. Amino acid sequence: CASSVGQTNEKLFF.

This chain joins TRBV20-1 and TRBJ2-1, with 9 bases identical to TRBD2. Germline values: CDR1 DFQATT, CDR2 SNEGSKA (reference sequence). V shed 5 bases and J 13 bases; nucleotides not matched to a gene: 30. This CDR3 region has 19 residues. The CDR3 spells CSAGSGPRTLSGGLKTQFF. The CDR3 DNA reads as TGCAGTGCTGGCTCCGGGCCCCGGACCCTTAGCGGGGGTTTGAAGACCCAGTTCTTC.

This clonotype has only a few counts. In nucleotides, the CDR3 is TGTGCCAGCAGCGTAGGACTAGCGGGAGGCGAGACCCAGTACTTC. Protein sequence: CASSVGLAGGETQYF. This chain joins TRBV9 and TRBJ2-5, with 13 positions matching TRBD2. This CDR3 is built from 15 residues. Looked up from germline, CDR1 is SGDLS and CDR2 is YYNGEE. After removal of 0 bases from V and 5 bases from J, the junction contained 1 base not matched to a gene.